These 25 T cell receptor beta chains came from one sample sequenced in a study of Graves' ophthalmopathy and Graves' hyperthyroidism. RNA transcripts provided the template for amplifying TCR beta CDR3 regions. First-round RT-PCR employed HTBI primers, with a second-round multiplex PCR after it. TCRdb ran MiXCR on the multiplex PCR reads and lists one entry per CDR3 protein. The data hold roughly 50,000 distinct CDR3 sequences, with about 50% observed a single time. The sample taken for sequencing was peripheral blood. The receptor set was obtained from an adult man with Graves' ophthalmopathy.

As concerns this clonotype: A much larger clone lies a single base off, so this may be a read error. V is TRBV19 and J is TRBJ2-2; TRBD2 agrees at 7 bases. The CDR3 spans 14 residues. The trim removed 7 bases at V and 4 bases at J, leaving 6 bases unmatched. Germline lookup yields CDR1 LNHDA and CDR2 SQIVND (reference sequence). In DNA form, the CDR3 reads TGTGCCAGTACCCCAGGGAGGGGCACCGGGGAGCTGTTTTTT. It is translated as CASTPGRGTGELFF. The full variable domain, completed using reference TRBV19 and TRBJ2-2, is DGGITQSPKYLFRKEGQNVTLSCEQNLNHDAMYWYRQDPGQGLRLIYYSQIVNDFQKGDIAEGYSVSREKKESFPLTVTSAQKNPTAFYLCASTPGRGTGELFFGEGSRLTVL.

This clonotype was found many times. The chain combines TRBV28 with TRBJ2-7, with unresolved D. The CDR3 loop spans 15 amino acids. The V end was cut by 2 bases, the J end by 4 bases, with 15 bases between. CDR1 MDHEN and CDR2 SYDVKM come from the germline V gene. The CDR3 DNA is TGTGCCAGCAGTTTAGCGGCAGATGGGAAATACGAGCAGTACTTC. Amino acids: CASSLAADGKYEQYF.

The V gene is TRBV13, the J gene TRBJ2-5, with TRBD2 matching 14 bases. The trim removed 5 bases at V and 5 bases at J, leaving 7 bases unmatched. Germline CDR1 PRHDT, CDR2 FYEKMQ (reference sequence). The CDR3 has 16 amino acids. In DNA form, the CDR3 reads TGTGCCAGCAGCCAAGGACTAGCGGGAGGATCGGAGACCCAGTACTTC. Its protein is CASSQGLAGGSETQYF.

This clonotype has a handful of counts. This may stem from a read error, because a much larger clone lies one nucleotide away. The chain employs TRBV12-3 or TRBV12-4 and TRBJ1-2; no clear D. The V and J ends lost 4 bases and 4 bases respectively, with 13 bases between them. The CDR3 runs to 14 residues. The CDR3 coding sequence is TGTGCCAGCAGTTATAAATGGGATCCCTATGGCTACACCTTC. This gives the protein CASSYKWDPYGYTF.

This clonotype was counted many times. The J gene is TRBJ1-2, the V gene TRBV19; 7 bases align to TRBD1. Looked up from germline, CDR1 is LNHDA and CDR2 is SQIVND (reference sequence). The CDR3 contains 14 residues. The trim removed 4 bases at V and 8 bases at J, leaving 10 bases unmatched. The CDR3 spells CASSTRDRVRGYTF. The CDR3 DNA follows: TGTGCCAGTAGTACCCGCGACAGGGTGCGGGGCTACACCTTC.

The chain joins TRBV20-1 to TRBJ1-6; D may be TRBD1 (5 bases). Germline assignment: CDR1 DFQATT and CDR2 SNEGSKA (reference sequence). This CDR3 contains 14 residues. The V and J ends lost 6 bases and 4 bases respectively, with 13 bases between them. This CDR3 is CSAVGGTYNSPLHF. As DNA, the CDR3 is TGCAGTGCGGTCGGTGGGACGTATAATTCACCCCTCCACTTT.

This clonotype has at least ten counts. The V and J genes are TRBV6-1 and TRBJ2-1, with 10 positions matching TRBD2. Germline CDR1 MNHNS, CDR2 SASEGT. The J segment lost 3 bases and the V segment lost 1 base, leaving 0 bases of the junction unmatched. This CDR3 spans 15 amino acids. For the CDR3, the DNA is TGTGCCAGCAGTGAAGTAGCGGGGGGCTACAATGAGCAGTTCTTC. This gives the protein CASSEVAGGYNEQFF.

V is TRBV19 and J is TRBJ2-3, with D possibly being TRBD1 (6 bases). V lost 8 bases, J lost 4 bases, and 10 bases lay in between. Germline CDR1 LNHDA, CDR2 SQIVND (reference sequence). This CDR3 is built from 12 residues. The CDR3 is CASGDISDTQYF. In DNA form, the CDR3 reads TGTGCCAGTGGGGACATCTCAGATACGCAGTATTTT.

This clonotype was counted ten times or more. Sequence at one end of the junction differs from germline and may be a read error. CDR3 sequence reads: CANSVAPSGTGIYEQYF. CDR3 DNA: TGTGCCAACAGCGTAGCCCCAAGTGGGACAGGGATCTACGAGCAGTACTTC. V is TRBV9 and J is TRBJ2-7, with TRBD1 identical over 9 bases. Germline V gives CDR1 SGDLS, CDR2 YYNGEE. The CDR3 sequence is 17 residues long.

The chain couples TRBV6-6 to TRBJ1-1, with 9 bases lining up with TRBD1. Germline V gene sequence: CDR1 MNHNY, CDR2 SVGAGI (reference sequence). CDR3 length: 17 residues. V lost 6 bases to trimming and J lost 4 bases; unmatched junction nucleotides: 15. The CDR3 spells CASSQEIIGTGFTEAFF. CDR3 bases: TGTGCCAGCAGCCAGGAGATAATCGGGACAGGGTTCACTGAAGCTTTCTTT.

In its sample, this clonotype was seen many times. The chain is built from TRBV5-8 and TRBJ2-1; D gene unclear. Germline V gene data show CDR1 as SGHTS and CDR2 as YDEGEE. The length of the CDR3 is 13 residues. V lost 0 bases to trimming and J lost 8 bases, with 9 bases between them. The DNA for the CDR3 is TGTGCCAGCAGCTTGGACGTACTGGATGAGCAGTTCTTC. This translates into CASSLDVLDEQFF.

The genes are TRBV7-8 and TRBJ2-5; TRBD2 aligns across 7 bases. The CDR3 is made up of 15 amino acids. Unmatched junction bases numbered 8, after V lost 5 bases and J lost 2 bases. Germline values: CDR1 SGHVS, CDR2 FQNEAQ. The chain's CDR3 is CASSRAGRIQETQYF. The CDR3 DNA follows: TGTGCCAGCAGCCGAGCGGGGAGGATTCAAGAGACCCAGTACTTC.

The chain recombines TRBV10-3 with TRBJ2-1; 14 bases align to TRBD2. J gave up 7 bases and V 11 bases, and 16 bases lay outside the gene matches. CDR1 ENHRY and CDR2 SYGVKD come from the germline V gene. CDR3 length: 17 amino acids. This CDR3 reads CAATGGSGLAGVNEQFF. The DNA for the CDR3 is TGTGCCGCAACAGGGGGCTCGGGACTAGCGGGAGTGAATGAGCAGTTCTTC.

There are many counts of this clonotype. The rearrangement uses TRBV5-1 and TRBJ2-5; D may be TRBD1 or TRBD2 (5 bases each). The V end lost 6 bases, the J end lost 3 bases, and 18 bases lay between the germline ends. The germline V gene has CDR1 SGHRS and CDR2 YFSETQ. The CDR3 loop spans 15 amino acids. CDR3 nucleotides: TGCGCCAGCACCCTCTCGCCGGGACGAAAAGAGACCCAGTACTTC. Translation: CASTLSPGRKETQYF.

This clonotype occurred many times. The chain links TRBV5-1 to TRBJ2-2; 9 bases are shared with TRBD2. With V trimmed by 1 base and J by 10 bases, 11 bases remained unmatched. This CDR3 spans 16 amino acids. Looked up from germline, CDR1 is SGHRS and CDR2 is YFSETQ. As DNA, the CDR3 is TGCGCCAGCAGCTTGTCGCCTAGCGGGGCCTTGGAGGAGCTGTTTTTT. Residues: CASSLSPSGALEELFF. Full variable domain (remainder filled in from reference TRBV5-1 and TRBJ2-2): KAGVTQTPRYLIKTRGQQVTLSCSPISGHRSVSWYQQTPGQGLQFLFEYFSETQRNKGNFPGRFSGRQFSNSRSEMNVSTLELGDSALYLCASSLSPSGALEELFFGEGSRLTVL.

Ten or more counts support this clonotype. A read error may explain this, as a much larger clone is one base away. The chain joins TRBV5-1 to TRBJ1-1; D uncertain. The ends were cut back, 3 bases at V and 3 bases at J, with 9 bases in the middle. The length of the CDR3 is 13 residues. Germline V gives CDR1 SGHRS, CDR2 YFSETQ. The CDR3 spells CASSSEADTEAFF. As DNA, the CDR3 is TGCGCCAGCAGCTCGGAGGCAGACACTGAAGCTTTCTTT.

V and J are TRBV7-9 and TRBJ2-3, with 9 bases identical to TRBD1. The germline V gene has CDR1 SEHNR and CDR2 FQNEAQ (reference sequence). The CDR3 sequence is 15 residues long. The trim removed 1 base at V and 4 bases at J, leaving 3 bases unmatched. The CDR3 reads CASSLGTGDPDTQYF. The CDR3 nucleotides are TGTGCCAGCAGCTTAGGGACAGGGGATCCAGATACGCAGTATTTT.

This clonotype was picked up one time. CDR3 DNA sequence: TGTGCCAGCAGTTTCAGTGGGGATCCTAATGAAAAACTGTTTTTT. Its protein product is CASSFSGDPNEKLFF. The chain is built from TRBV12-3 or TRBV12-4 and TRBJ1-4; D is ambiguous. V dropped 3 bases and J dropped 3 bases, with 11 bases sitting between them. CDR3 length: 15 amino acids.

With respect to this clonotype: Compared with germline, one end of the junction differs, possibly owing to a read error. The chain employs TRBV2 and TRBJ2-2; D is unclear. CDR1 and CDR2 from the germline V gene are SNHLY and FYNNEI. The CDR3 has 15 residues. The CDR3: CTSSYSTPNTGELFF. The CDR3 DNA reads TGTACCAGCAGCTACTCGACCCCGAACACCGGGGAGCTGTTTTTT.

This clonotype was detected ten times or more. The DNA of the CDR3 is TGTGCCAGCAGTTACTGGCCCCCTGGCAGGTTCAGCGGCTATGGCTACACCTTC. Translation gives CASSYWPPGRFSGYGYTF. V is TRBV6-5 and J is TRBJ1-2; unclear D gene. The CDR3 runs to 18 residues. The germline V and J ends were trimmed by 1 base and 4 bases, with 22 bases remaining between them. Germline V gives CDR1 MNHEY, CDR2 SVGAGI.

This clonotype showed up many times. The CDR3 sequence is CALTDRGRLTQYF. CDR3 coding DNA: TGTGCCTTGACGGACAGGGGGCGTCTGACCCAGTACTTC. The rearrangement links TRBV30 to TRBJ2-5, with TRBD1 identical over 11 bases. V gave up 7 bases and J gave up 7 bases; unmatched junction bases: 8. CDR3 size: 13 residues. Germline V gene lookup returns CDR1 GTSNPN and CDR2 SVGIG (reference sequence).

Many counts were recorded for this clonotype. The chain employs TRBV12-3 or TRBV12-4 and TRBJ2-7, with 10 bases lining up with TRBD2. The CDR3 length is 15 residues. J lost 2 bases, V lost 6 bases, and 7 bases had no gene match. As DNA, the CDR3 is TGTGCCAGCAGCCGACTAGCGGGTGGGGCCTACGAGCAGTACTTC. It yields the protein CASSRLAGGAYEQYF.

This clonotype was recorded a few times. The chain combines TRBV29-1 with TRBJ2-1; D gene ambiguous. With 3 bases removed from V and 6 bases from J, the gap between germline ends came to 6 bases. The CDR3 runs 11 residues. From germline, CDR1 is SQVTM and CDR2 ANQGSEA. In DNA, the CDR3 is TGCAGCGTTGAGGCCGGCAATGAGCAGTTCTTC. Translating gives CSVEAGNEQFF.

This clonotype is a singleton in its sample. The conserved phenylalanine or tryptophan normally closing the CDR3 is absent here, so this likely arose from a read error. This chain connects TRBV19 to TRBJ2-5; TRBD2 is a possible D gene (5 bases). CDR3 size: 15 residues. The germline V gene encodes CDR1 LNHDA and CDR2 SQIVND (reference sequence). Here the CDR3 DNA reads TGTGCCTGTAGCATTGTCCTAGCTTTCACGGAGACCCAGTACATC. Translated, it gives CACSIVLAFTETQYI.

This clonotype was seen many times. The V and J genes are TRBV6-5 and TRBJ1-4; a weak D match, TRBD1 (6 bases). CDR3 length equals 15 residues. Germline V gives CDR1 MNHEY, CDR2 SVGAGI. The V gene lost 4 bases and the J gene lost 8 bases, with 17 bases spanning the gap. The CDR3 is CASSFTTGTLEKLFF. CDR3 bases: TGTGCCAGCAGTTTCACTACAGGGACCCTCGAAAAACTGTTTTTT.